These 7 T cell receptor beta chains came from one sample sequenced in a study of vaccination and CD4 T cells after COVID-19. Treatment specified: approximately nine-day PBMC culture with coronavirus spike peptide pools or control peptides (ViraFEST assay). Their target antigens are unknown. The Oncomine TCR Beta short-read assay generated sequence data from the DNA of cultured CD4+ T cells. TCRdb re-called the PCR reads with MiXCR, one entry per CDR3 protein. Seen here are 15,000 to 20,000 distinct CDR3 sequences, 43% observed once, and the top ten hold 4.5% to 7%. The material sequenced was CD4+ T cells from blood, cultured in vitro, taken before SARS-CoV-2 vaccination. Source of these receptors: a human donor who had recovered from COVID-19.

The rearrangement joins TRBV1 to TRBJ2-5. TRBV1 is a recognized pseudogene. The CDR3 is 16 amino acids. The DNA of the CDR3 is TGCACCAGCAGCCCAGCCCACCTAGGCAGAAAAGAGACCCAGTACTTC. This encodes CTSSPAHLGRKETQYF.

This clonotype was seen a handful of times. The chain is built from TRBV6-1 and TRBJ1-1, with TRBD1 matching over 10 bases. This CDR3 region has 14 residues. The V segment lost 7 bases and the J segment 5 bases; nucleotides outside the gene matches: 7. Germline V CDR1 and CDR2: MNHNS, SASEGT. The CDR3 region is CASTGTGESTEAFF. In DNA, the CDR3 is TGTGCCAGCACTGGGACAGGGGAAAGTACTGAAGCTTTCTTT.

This clonotype was detected only a few times. Here the CDR3 reads CASSPPWGAGYTF. The CDR3 region has the DNA TGTGCCAGCAGCCCACCTTGGGGAGCTGGCTACACCTTC. V usage is TRBV7-9 and J usage is TRBJ1-2; no firm D call. V lost 5 bases and J 7 bases, leaving 14 bases between the germline ends. Germline CDR1 is SEHNR and CDR2 is FQNEAQ (reference sequence). The CDR3 is 13 amino acids.

This clonotype was picked up one time. The chain joins TRBV12-3 or TRBV12-4 to TRBJ1-5; TRBD1 aligns across 11 bases. This CDR3 has 18 amino acids. Trimming at V came to 4 bases and at J to 0 bases, leaving 8 bases not matched to a gene. The CDR3 region has the DNA TGTGCCAGCAGTTCGGGGGACAGGGGGGCCCCTAGCAATCAGCCCCAGCATTTT. Residues: CASSSGDRGAPSNQPQHF.

V gene TRBV5-1 combines with J gene TRBJ1-2, with D uncertain. V gave up 2 bases and J gave up 0 bases, with 11 bases separating them. The CDR3 is 15 amino acids. CDR1 and CDR2 (germline): SGHRS, YFSETQ. CDR3 bases: TGCGCCAGCAGCTTTGGAACAGTAGCTAACTATGGCTACACCTTC. This sequence encodes CASSFGTVANYGYTF.

The chain combines TRBV19 with TRBJ1-5; possibly TRBD1 for D (6 bases). The V end lost 5 bases, the J end lost 5 bases, and 13 bases lay between the germline ends. Germline-derived CDR1 and CDR2 are LNHDA and SQIVND (reference sequence). The CDR3 totals 14 residues. The CDR3 loop reads CASSFGQGHQPQHF. The CDR3 DNA reads as TGTGCCAGTAGTTTTGGCCAGGGGCATCAGCCCCAGCATTTT.

This clonotype was picked up a small number of times. The V gene is TRBV2, the J gene TRBJ1-1; D uncertain. The CDR3 length is 11 residues. V gave up 3 bases and J gave up 1 base, with 0 bases separating them. Germline assignment: CDR1 SNHLY and CDR2 FYNNEI. The CDR3 bases are TGTGCCAGCAGTGAGAACACTGAAGCTTTCTTT. Its protein product is CASSENTEAFF.